This is a list of T cell receptor beta chains from one sample in a study of blood T cells in healthy people across ages. TCRdb independently ran MiXCR on the 5' RACE reads; one entry per CDR3 protein. The data hold 950,000 to 1,200,000 distinct CDR3 sequences, with 30% to 40% observed a single time. Sequenced material: blood. These TCRs come from a young man in good health. Both conserved end residues are part of each CDR3. Each record gives: V gene, J gene, CDR3 protein.

v_call: TRBV4-3
j_call: TRBJ2-6
cdr3_aa: CASSQEMAGANVLTF

v_call: TRBV27
j_call: TRBJ2-7
cdr3_aa: CASSPQYEGGMGDEQYF

v_call: TRBV7-2
j_call: TRBJ1-3
cdr3_aa: CASSLAPASGNTIYF

v_call: TRBV7-2
j_call: TRBJ2-3
cdr3_aa: CASSLGWGDSTDTQYF

v_call: TRBV24-1
j_call: -
cdr3_aa: CATSEENLGYNEQYF

v_call: TRBV20-1
j_call: -
cdr3_aa: CSAEGPAYEQYF

v_call: TRBV6-5
j_call: TRBJ1-1
cdr3_aa: CASSTRDRDTEAFF

v_call: TRBV7-8
j_call: TRBJ2-1
cdr3_aa: CASSLAQKDNEQFF

v_call: TRBV6-4
j_call: TRBJ2-2
cdr3_aa: CASSDSGTANTGELFF

v_call: TRBV6-6
j_call: TRBJ1-3
cdr3_aa: CASTEGSSGNTIYF

v_call: TRBV7-2
j_call: TRBJ1-2
cdr3_aa: CASSLVGDLEGDGYTF

v_call: TRBV2
j_call: TRBJ2-5
cdr3_aa: CANSWEAAVQETQYF

v_call: TRBV29-1
j_call: TRBJ1-2
cdr3_aa: CSVDGQARTYGYTF

v_call: TRBV4-1
j_call: TRBJ2-2
cdr3_aa: CASSQRRLAGGPSGELFF

v_call: TRBV12-3/TRBV12-4
j_call: -
cdr3_aa: CASHRVLDEQYF

v_call: TRBV20-1
j_call: TRBJ2-1
cdr3_aa: CSARTGPTYNEQFF

v_call: TRBV9
j_call: TRBJ2-3
cdr3_aa: CASSVASLAGGGTQYF

v_call: TRBV4-3
j_call: TRBJ2-1
cdr3_aa: CASSQDLGRGTYNEQFF

v_call: TRBV9
j_call: TRBJ1-2
cdr3_aa: CASSVNRAGGGYTF

v_call: TRBV12-3/TRBV12-4
j_call: TRBJ2-2
cdr3_aa: CASSTLLRYTGELFF

v_call: TRBV7-2
j_call: TRBJ2-3
cdr3_aa: CASSSLAGGESFTDTQYF

v_call: TRBV29-1
j_call: TRBJ2-7
cdr3_aa: CSVGPGWSEQYF

v_call: TRBV7-2
j_call: TRBJ2-4
cdr3_aa: CASSLAPGAKNIQYF

v_call: TRBV15
j_call: TRBJ1-2
cdr3_aa: CATSRAGQGLYGYTF

v_call: TRBV20-1
j_call: TRBJ1-1
cdr3_aa: CSATRTGTKAFF

v_call: TRBV7-9
j_call: TRBJ2-5
cdr3_aa: CASSVRDWGDNEQYF

v_call: TRBV7-3
j_call: TRBJ2-1
cdr3_aa: CASSLGGGSGDYIEQFF